This TCR beta chain was identified in a study of shared clonotypes between healthy human individuals (dated by TCRdb to between 2020 and 2021). About the investigation overall: A couple of women and three men aged 18 to 49 years were included in the cohort. For each donor, CD4 naive and CD4 memory were each run on three plates, CD8 naive on two plates, and CD8 memory on one plate. To estimate repertoire size and how much clonotype sharing occurs between individuals, the study deeply sequenced the blood TCR repertoires of about five healthy adults. Different laboratories and diverse techniques were used to prepare libraries and sequence TCR repertoires, to increase sequencing depth and limit assay-specific biases. Leukapheresis yielded between about 0.9 and 10 billion PBMCs per donor.

Broader findings and caveats from the paper: Sampling was restricted to blood, and TCR repertoires in tissues likely differ from the TCR repertoires found in blood. When four donors were compared, the shared fraction of clonotypes was around 5% for naive CD4, less than 4% for naive CD8, 2.3% for memory CD4, and less than 0.45% for memory CD8. Compared with non-shared clonotypes, the clonotypes found in all four sorted-subset donors had higher generation probabilities. The small number of donors limited the genetic and exposure-history diversity represented. Rarefaction of sorted-subset datasets indicated incomplete sequencing despite the large sequencing depth. Larger estimated clonotype richness was generally found for naive subsets than for memory subsets. Based on pairwise subsampling, the degree of clonotype sharing among donors was expected to be affected by sequencing depth.

Using the deep immunoSEQ assay, TCR CDR3 regions were amplified from genomic DNA by multiplex PCR. Extracted genomic DNA from each cell subset was distributed evenly across all wells of several immunoSEQ 96-well plates, and each plate was treated as a replicate. For sorted subsets, each replicate PCR was loaded with roughly 190 ng genomic DNA, equivalent to approximately 33,000 T cell genomes. Purified libraries were measured with a Qubit 3.0 fluorometer, size-checked on a Bioanalyzer 2100, and measured again with the KAPA Library Quantification kit. Each immunoSEQ 96-well plate was sequenced on its own single-read 150-cycle Illumina NextSeq 550 flow cell. The original pipeline was this. Because the immunoSEQ output held only junctional sequences and lacked quality scores, the filtering could not match the filtering applied to full-length reads. To assign V/J genes and CDR3, sequences were annotated against IMGT germline references using PyIR, a Python wrapper for IgBLAST v1.9. Any read was removed if the V/J assignment was weak (E-value above 1e-6), the CDR3 was missing, or the read contained stop codons, out-of-frame junctions, or ambiguous translated residues. A V3J clonotype was defined by an identical inferred V gene, J gene, and CDR3 amino acid sequence. Percentage overlap between repertoires was calculated by dividing the number of shared unique clonotypes by the size of the smaller repertoire. RTK rarefaction, the Chao1 estimator, and Recon v2.1 estimates of unobserved clonotypes were used to assess repertoire richness. OLGA was used to compute generation probabilities for all TCRbeta clonotypes that the gDNA method yielded from a few donors. TCRdb mirrors the immuneACCESS table, restricted to in-frame sequences. Some clones are absent from its copies; in checked studies, under half trace to an unresolved V gene, and the reason for the others is unknown. V, J and clone size are taken as reported in that table, and D and trimming were inferred from the DNA itself. The table for this sample lists some 2,100,000 clones; 90% to 97% of them were counted only once. The top ten hold over 0.1% of the sample.

The germline V gene encodes CDR1 KGHSH and CDR2 LQKENI. The V end gives up 6 bases and the J end 2 bases, leaving 3 bases in the junction not matched to a gene. The cysteine opens and the phenylalanine closes a CDR3 of 14 amino acids. The DNA shown is the 42-base CDR3, in frame from base 1. The donors were healthy, HIV-negative adults with no recently reported acute infections or vaccinations. Every donor was a Caucasian adult living in Nashville, Tennessee, USA. CD4+ T cells were enriched through magnetic negative selection, after which naive cells were positively selected on CD45RA and the remaining negative fraction served as the memory subset. After blood collection by leukapheresis, PBMCs were isolated using Ficoll-Histopaque density gradient centrifugation and then cryopreserved in the vapor phase of liquid nitrogen. Analytical flow cytometry was used to check the purity and quantity of each magnetically sorted T cell population. Genomic DNA was isolated from every sorted fraction and measured by UV absorbance on a Nanodrop 2000c.

Details on this clone: Its antigen remains unidentified. Base-call qualities are not available, and no considerably larger clone is one nucleotide away. Other DNA sequences within the sample encode an identical CDR3.

The specimen sequenced was naive CD4+ T cells sorted from blood. Per the publication, the cell subset or site label means: CD45RA+ positively selected. Rearrangement joined TRBV18 to TRBJ2-7; 11 bases in between match TRBD2. The source is a young man in good health. CDR3 reads: CASSTSGGTYEQYF. The sequence in DNA is TGTGCCAGCTCCACTAGCGGGGGCACCTACGAGCAGTACTTC.